This T cell receptor (beta chain) was found in a study of monozygotic twins with inflammatory bowel disease. Template switching was used to attach UMIs, which incorporated a 6-nucleotide sample barcode. TCRdb re-called the 5' RACE reads; every CDR3 protein appears as one record, without DNA. The table for this sample gives nearly 450,000 distinct CDR3 sequences. The CDR3 consists of 17 residues. Germline CDR1 LGHDT, CDR2 YNNKEL (reference sequence). The sequence was collected from a human donor with ulcerative colitis or Crohn's disease, or a healthy co-twin of an affected twin (not recorded which). The sample taken for sequencing was blood. The V and J genes are TRBV3-1 and TRBJ1-1; the D call of TRBD1 rests on TCRdb alone, since no DNA is present to check it. CDR3 loop: CASSPPNRELGDTEAFF.